Presented here are 15 T cell receptor beta chains from one specimen sequenced in a study of long-term antiretroviral therapy in people with HIV. A v3.0 immunoSEQ assay was performed at survey level. The method was immunoSEQ multiplex PCR; TCRdb's version includes in-frame clones alone and lacks a portion of them. The sample has roughly 32,000 clones; 85% are singletons. The sequences come from unsorted PBMCs, collected approximately 3.3 years after starting antiretroviral therapy. The receptors originated from a young man with HIV.

The J gene is TRBJ2-6, the V gene TRBV27; D possibly corresponds to TRBD2 (5 bases). Germline CDR1 MNHEY, CDR2 SMNVEV (reference sequence). This CDR3 spans 20 amino acids. The V gene lost 2 bases and the J gene lost 0 bases, with 20 bases spanning the gap. The CDR3 region is CASSLTVRSGWVSGANVLTF. The DNA for the CDR3 is TGTGCCAGCAGTTTAACGGTCAGGTCGGGGTGGGTCTCTGGGGCCAACGTCCTGACTTTC.

The chain couples TRBV11-2 to TRBJ2-7; D is possibly TRBD2 (6 bases). V was trimmed by 8 bases and J by 2 bases, leaving 16 bases between them. Per the germline V gene, CDR1 is SGHAT and CDR2 is FQNNGV. The CDR3 runs 14 residues. Written as DNA, the CDR3 is TGTGCCAGCGGCTGGGAGGCGGGAACCTACGAGCAGTACTTC. Protein sequence: CASGWEAGTYEQYF.

The chain recombines TRBV7-9 with TRBJ2-7, with 10 bases matching TRBD1. Germline loops: CDR1 SEHNR, CDR2 FQNEAQ (reference sequence). Trimming took 2 bases from V and 4 from J; bases not matched to a gene: 5. The CDR3 length is 15 residues. CDR3 sequence: CASSLTGTGEYEQYF. CDR3 nucleotide sequence: TGTGCCAGCAGCTTAACCGGGACAGGGGAATACGAGCAGTACTTC.

The V call is TRBV28, the J call TRBJ1-5; TRBD1 might be the D (6 bases). Germline values: CDR1 MDHEN, CDR2 SYDVKM. Trimming took 2 bases from V and 2 from J, leaving 10 bases between them. The CDR3 length is 15 residues. CDR3 DNA: TGTGCCAGCAGTTTAGGTAGGGGGGGCAATCAGCCCCAGCATTTT. Protein sequence: CASSLGRGGNQPQHF.

V gene TRBV5-1 combines with J gene TRBJ2-3; unclear D gene. V was trimmed by 4 bases and J by 0 bases, leaving 3 bases between them. This CDR3 has 12 residues. Germline V CDR1 and CDR2: SGHRS, YFSETQ. The CDR3 nucleotides read TGCGCCAGCAGCCCCAGCACAGATACGCAGTATTTT. Translation: CASSPSTDTQYF.

This sequence joins TRBV12-2 and TRBJ2-1; whether TRBD2, the table's D call, matches the DNA was not checked. TRBV12-2 is a known pseudogene. The CDR3 runs to 19 residues. CDR3 protein: CASRKPRLAGFPWDNEQFF. CDR3 coding DNA: TGTGCAAGTCGCAAGCCCCGACTAGCGGGTTTCCCGTGGGACAATGAGCAGTTCTTC.

This chain links TRBV7-9 with TRBJ1-1, with TRBD1 matching over 7 bases. CDR3 length equals 14 residues. Germline V gene data show CDR1 as SEHNR and CDR2 as FQNEAQ (reference sequence). The junction had 8 bases not matched to a gene; V was cut back by 5 bases and J by 5 bases. In DNA, the CDR3 is TGTGCCAGCAGCCTCATGACAGGGCGGACTGAAGCTTTCTTT. Translated: CASSLMTGRTEAFF.

V and J are TRBV4-3 and TRBJ2-7; D perhaps matches TRBD1 (5 bases). CDR1 is LGHNA, CDR2 YSLEER, per germline. The CDR3 contains 13 residues. Between the trimmed V and J ends, which lost 0 bases and 6 bases, there was a span of 9 bases. The CDR3: CASSQDRAGEQYF. The CDR3 nucleotides read TGCGCCAGCAGCCAAGACAGGGCAGGCGAGCAGTACTTC.

Here the CDR3 reads CASSLRSTSSSTDTQYF. The DNA of the CDR3 is TGTGCCAGCAGCTTACGGTCGACTTCATCTAGCACAGATACGCAGTATTTT. The rearrangement links TRBV13 to TRBJ2-3; D ambiguous. Germline loops: CDR1 PRHDT, CDR2 FYEKMQ (reference sequence). Trimming shortened V by 2 bases and J by 0 bases, and 15 bases separated the two germline ends. The CDR3 has 17 amino acids.

The chain carries TRBV28 and TRBJ1-2; 7 bases are a match to TRBD1. The germline V gene has CDR1 MDHEN and CDR2 SYDVKM. With V trimmed by 9 bases and J by 4 bases, 14 bases remained unmatched. CDR3 length: 15 residues. The DNA for the CDR3 is TGTGCCAGTCAGCTAGGGGGCGAAAGTTTCTATGGCTACACCTTC. It yields the protein CASQLGGESFYGYTF.

This rearrangement joins TRBV4-2 to TRBJ1-4, with unresolved D. The ends were cut back, 1 base at V and 10 bases at J, with 13 bases in the middle. This CDR3 region has 14 residues. CDR1 is LGHNA, CDR2 YNFKEQ, per germline. The CDR3 reads CASSQGRGLGKLFF. The DNA for the CDR3 is TGTGCCAGCAGCCAAGGGCGCGGTTTGGGAAAACTGTTTTTT.

This rearrangement joins TRBV28 to TRBJ2-4; 8 bases line up with TRBD1. This CDR3 contains 15 residues. V shed 6 bases, J shed 6 bases, and the junction held 10 bases outside the gene matches. The germline V gene has CDR1 MDHEN and CDR2 SYDVKM. For the CDR3, the DNA is TGTGCCAGCAGCAATGACAGGGGCAGGGTAAACATTCAGTACTTC. Protein sequence: CASSNDRGRVNIQYF.

The chain employs TRBV10-3 and TRBJ2-1; 8 bases line up with TRBD1. Germline values: CDR1 ENHRY, CDR2 SYGVKD. Unmatched junction bases numbered 5, after V lost 3 bases and J lost 4 bases. This CDR3 spans 15 amino acids. The CDR3 DNA follows: TGTGCCATCAGTGACCGCGGACAGGGTTACAATGAGCAGTTCTTC. Its protein is CAISDRGQGYNEQFF.

The chain is built from TRBV6-1 and TRBJ2-7; 10 bases align to TRBD2. Germline values: CDR1 MNHNS, CDR2 SASEGT. The CDR3 has 15 amino acids. V gave up 6 bases and J gave up 1 base; unmatched junction bases: 6. The CDR3 DNA reads as TGTGCCAGCAGATACCGAGCGGGAGGGTCCTACGAGCAGTACTTC. Protein: CASRYRAGGSYEQYF.

J is TRBJ2-7 and V is TRBV7-9; D gene uncertain. This CDR3 spans 15 amino acids. Germline values: CDR1 SEHNR, CDR2 FQNEAQ (reference sequence). V lost 1 base, J lost 3 bases, and 13 bases lay in between. The chain's CDR3 is CASSLEWGIGYEQYF. The CDR3, as DNA: TGTGCCAGCAGCTTAGAATGGGGAATCGGCTACGAGCAGTACTTC. Based on the CDR3 plus reference TRBV7-9 and TRBJ2-7, the full variable domain is DTGVSQNPRHKITKRGQNVTFRCDPISEHNRLYWYRQTLGQGPEFLTYFQNEAQLEKSRLLSDRFSAERPKGSFSTLEIQRTEQGDSAMYLCASSLEWGIGYEQYFGPGTRLTVT.